The 5 T cell receptor beta chains below were found in one sample sequenced in a study of blood T cell repertoires in COVID-19. Libraries were prepared by immunoSEQ multiplex PCR; TCRdb keeps only in-frame clonotypes and omits some of them. The sample shows about 330,000 clones, 80% to 90% of them seen only once. Material: PBMCs or T cells enriched from blood (not recorded which). These receptors were obtained from a man aged 25-45 years who had recovered from COVID-19.

The chain is built from TRBV6-1 and TRBJ1-6, with D perhaps matching TRBD1 (5 bases). Trimming took off 3 bases at V and 4 bases at J, with 7 bases between the two ends. The CDR3 runs to 14 residues. The V gene's germline CDR1 is MNHNS and CDR2 SASEGT. The CDR3 DNA reads TGTGCCAGCAGTGACGGGGGATATAATTCACCCCTCCACTTT. Translating gives CASSDGGYNSPLHF.

This sequence joins TRBV11-3 and TRBJ2-1; 8 positions match TRBD2. V dropped 0 bases and J dropped 4; count of bases not matched to a gene: 8. Per germline, CDR1 SGHNT and CDR2 YENEEA. There are 17 residues in the CDR3. CDR3 region: CASSLELGGASYNEQFF. CDR3 sequence (DNA): TGTGCCAGCAGCTTAGAACTCGGGGGGGCGTCTTACAATGAGCAGTTCTTC.

The chain is built from TRBV11-1 and TRBJ2-5; D unresolved. The V gene lost 5 bases and the J gene lost 1 base, with 11 bases spanning the gap. Per the germline V gene, CDR1 is SGHAT and CDR2 is FQDESV (reference sequence). The CDR3 covers 14 residues. The CDR3: CASSLISVQETQYF. The CDR3, as DNA: TGTGCCAGCAGCCTAATATCTGTCCAAGAGACCCAGTACTTC.

The chain carries TRBV4-1 and TRBJ2-5; tentatively, D is TRBD1 (6 bases). Germline values: CDR1 MGHRA, CDR2 YSYEKL. Trimming took off 4 bases at V and 5 bases at J, with 17 bases between the two ends. The CDR3 contains 15 residues. CDR3 nucleotide sequence: TGCGCCAGCAGCCCGAGCCAGGGGCCCGAGGAGACCCAGTACTTC. This encodes CASSPSQGPEETQYF.

The chain couples TRBV6-5 to TRBJ2-2, with D possibly matching TRBD1 (6 bases). Germline CDR1 reads MNHEY; CDR2 reads SVGAGI. The V end was cut by 6 bases, the J end by 4 bases, with 12 bases between. This CDR3 is 14 amino acids long. CDR3 protein: CASSPYRVTGELFF. The CDR3 coding sequence is TGTGCCAGCAGCCCCTACAGGGTCACCGGGGAGCTGTTTTTT.